The 6 T cell receptor beta chains presented below share a single source sample, sequenced in a study of spatial heterogeneity in lung cancer. Documented time point: sample taken at primary tumor resection. Using its own MiXCR run on the 5' RACE reads, TCRdb lists one record per CDR3 protein. Of tens of thousands of distinct CDR3 sequences in the sample, around 12% were seen once. The sample in question was PBMCs, obtained at surgery. These TCRs come from a male donor with early-stage non-small cell lung cancer.

This clonotype has just a few counts. This chain links TRBV12-3 or TRBV12-4 with TRBJ1-5; TRBD1 is a possible D gene (6 bases). The CDR3 has 15 amino acids. Trimming stripped 8 bases from V and 8 bases from J, with 22 bases between. The CDR3 nucleotides read TGTGCCAGCCTCCGTGGGGGGGGCGCGGAGAAGCCCCAGCATTTT. Translated, it gives CASLRGGGAEKPQHF.

The J gene is TRBJ1-6, the V gene TRBV12-3 or TRBV12-4; 9 bases map to TRBD1. This CDR3 spans 14 amino acids. After removal of 7 bases from V and 7 bases from J, the junction contained 5 bases not matched to a gene. In nucleotides, the CDR3 is TGTGCCAGCACTTTGGGACAGGGAAATTCACCCCTCCACTTT. It yields the protein CASTLGQGNSPLHF.

J is TRBJ2-7 and V is TRBV3-1; TRBD1 matches at 9 bases. CDR3 length: 16 residues. Germline values: CDR1 LGHDT, CDR2 YNNKEL (reference sequence). V trimming: 1 base; J trimming: 5 bases; junction bases outside the gene matches: 9. The CDR3 reads CASSQAGTGKADEQYF. The CDR3 DNA is TGTGCCAGCAGCCAAGCCGGGACAGGGAAGGCCGACGAGCAGTACTTC.

This clonotype was seen only a few times. This chain joins TRBV20-1 and TRBJ1-3; D remains unclear. The CDR3 has 12 amino acids. Trimming removed 5 bases at V and 1 base at J, with 6 bases between. Germline CDR1 reads DFQATT; CDR2 reads SNEGSKA (reference sequence). The CDR3: CSAEGSGNTIYF. The CDR3 DNA follows: TGCAGTGCTGAAGGGTCTGGAAACACCATATATTTT.

This clonotype showed up just a few times. The chain recombines TRBV28 with TRBJ1-1; TRBD1 agrees at 9 bases. Germline V gene lookup returns CDR1 MDHEN and CDR2 SYDVKM. V lost 5 bases to trimming and J lost 4 bases; unmatched junction nucleotides: 8. This CDR3 region has 15 residues. CDR3 amino acids: CASSPQGALSTEAFF. The CDR3 DNA sequence: TGTGCCAGCAGTCCACAGGGGGCCCTGAGCACTGAAGCTTTCTTT.

This clonotype appeared many times. The gene calls are TRBV15 and TRBJ1-5; D possibly corresponds to TRBD1 (5 bases). The length of the CDR3 is 16 residues. Germline V gene sequence: CDR1 LNHNV, CDR2 YYDKDF (reference sequence). Trimming shortened V by 0 bases and J by 0 bases, and 9 bases separated the two germline ends. The CDR3 sequence is CATSRDIGASNQPQHF. The CDR3 bases are TGTGCCACCAGCAGAGATATTGGGGCTAGCAATCAGCCCCAGCATTTT. Variable domain in full (rest from reference TRBV15 and TRBJ1-5): DAMVIQNPRYQVTQFGKPVTLSCSQTLNHNVMYWYQQKSSQAPKLLFHYYDKDFNNEADTPDNFQSRRPNTSFCFLDIRSPGLGDTAMYLCATSRDIGASNQPQHFGDGTRLSIL.